This TCR beta chain comes out of a study of OX40 agonist ivuxolimab in advanced cancers. This CDR3 contains 15 residues. TCRdb keeps only in-frame clones here, not all; method: immunoSEQ multiplex PCR. The sample includes about 56,000 clones, less than 85% of them seen just once. This rearrangement joins TRBV21-1 to TRBJ1-2. TRBV21-1 is an annotated pseudogene. This receptor was taken from an adult with an advanced solid tumor such as melanoma, head and neck, liver or kidney cancer. Sequenced material: CD4+ or CD8+ T cells sorted from blood, taken in a trial of the OX40 agonist ivuxolimab. CDR3 in DNA: TGTGCCAGCGCCACCCTTCCCCGGGCGTCGTATGGCTACACCTTC. Its protein is CASATLPRASYGYTF.